Sequencing of this T cell receptor beta chain was carried out in a study of T cell clonality in common variable immunodeficiency. The CDR3 is 15 residues long. V dropped 4 bases and J dropped 5 bases, with 17 bases sitting between them. Germline values: CDR1 LNHDA, CDR2 SQIVND (reference sequence). This clone was counted only a few times. What it binds is not known. The CDR3 is cut off 3 residues early in the read; its end comes from the germline J gene. TCRdb's table, derived via immunoSEQ multiplex PCR, lists solely in-frame clones and lacks some. Observed in the sample are 35,000 to 45,000 clones, none of them singletons. Findings of the study overall: Links between repertoire features and CVID complications were heterogeneity-limited.

The chain is built from TRBV19 and TRBJ1-1, with D maybe TRBD1 (5 bases). Sequenced sample: peripheral blood mononuclear cells. This TCR derives from a person aged 18 to 70 in good health. CDR3 sequence reads: CASSTKDGGTTEAFF. Partial CDR3 DNA: TGTGCCAGTAGTACTAAGGACGGGGGGACGACTGAA.